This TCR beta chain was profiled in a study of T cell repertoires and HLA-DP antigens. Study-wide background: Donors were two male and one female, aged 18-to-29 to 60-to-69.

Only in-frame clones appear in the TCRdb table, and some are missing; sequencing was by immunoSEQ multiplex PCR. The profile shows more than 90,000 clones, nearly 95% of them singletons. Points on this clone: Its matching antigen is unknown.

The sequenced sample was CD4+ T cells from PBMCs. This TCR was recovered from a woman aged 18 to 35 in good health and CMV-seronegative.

The CDR3 DNA is TGTGCCAGCAGTTTAGGGAGGGCGAGCTATGGCTACACCTTC. Its translation is CASSLGRASYGYTF. The rearrangement uses TRBV28 and TRBJ1-2; D remains ambiguous. V shed 2 bases and J shed 4 bases, with 11 bases lying between them. Germline values: CDR1 MDHEN, CDR2 SYDVKM. There are 14 residues in the CDR3.